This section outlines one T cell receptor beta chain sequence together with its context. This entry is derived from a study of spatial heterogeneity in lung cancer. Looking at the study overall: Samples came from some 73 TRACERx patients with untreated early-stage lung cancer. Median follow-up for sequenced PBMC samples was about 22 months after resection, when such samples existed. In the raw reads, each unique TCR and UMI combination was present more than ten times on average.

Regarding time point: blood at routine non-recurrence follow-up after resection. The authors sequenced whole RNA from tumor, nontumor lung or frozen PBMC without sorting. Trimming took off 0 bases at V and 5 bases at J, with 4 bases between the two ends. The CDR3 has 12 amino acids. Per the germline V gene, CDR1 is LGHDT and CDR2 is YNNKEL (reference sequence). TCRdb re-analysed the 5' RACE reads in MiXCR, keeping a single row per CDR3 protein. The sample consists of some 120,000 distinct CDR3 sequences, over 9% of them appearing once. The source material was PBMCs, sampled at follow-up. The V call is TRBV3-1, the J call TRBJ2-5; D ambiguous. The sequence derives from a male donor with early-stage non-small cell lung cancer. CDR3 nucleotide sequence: TGTGCCAGCAGCCAAGAAACGGAGACCCAGTACTTC. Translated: CASSQETETQYF.